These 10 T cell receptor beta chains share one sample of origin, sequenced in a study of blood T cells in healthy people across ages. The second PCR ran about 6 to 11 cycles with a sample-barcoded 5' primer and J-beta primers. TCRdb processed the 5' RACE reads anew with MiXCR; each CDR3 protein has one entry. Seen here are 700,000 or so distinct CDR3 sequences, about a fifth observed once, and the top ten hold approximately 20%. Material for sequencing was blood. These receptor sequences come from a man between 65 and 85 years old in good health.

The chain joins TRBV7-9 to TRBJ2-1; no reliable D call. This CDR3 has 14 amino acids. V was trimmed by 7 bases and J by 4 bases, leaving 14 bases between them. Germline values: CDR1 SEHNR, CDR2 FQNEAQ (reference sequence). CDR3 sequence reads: CASTRTQDYNEQFF. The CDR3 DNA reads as TGTGCCAGCACTCGTACCCAGGATTACAATGAGCAGTTCTTC.

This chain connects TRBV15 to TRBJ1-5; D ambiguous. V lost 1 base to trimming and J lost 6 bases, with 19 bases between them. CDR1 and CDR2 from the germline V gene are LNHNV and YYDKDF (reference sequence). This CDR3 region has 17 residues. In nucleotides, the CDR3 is TGTGCCACCAGCAGAGGAGGCGGGAACTCAGGCAGTCAGCCCCAGCATTTT. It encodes CATSRGGGNSGSQPQHF. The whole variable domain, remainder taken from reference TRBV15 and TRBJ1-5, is DAMVIQNPRYQVTQFGKPVTLSCSQTLNHNVMYWYQQKSSQAPKLLFHYYDKDFNNEADTPDNFQSRRPNTSFCFLDIRSPGLGDTAMYLCATSRGGGNSGSQPQHFGDGTRLSIL.

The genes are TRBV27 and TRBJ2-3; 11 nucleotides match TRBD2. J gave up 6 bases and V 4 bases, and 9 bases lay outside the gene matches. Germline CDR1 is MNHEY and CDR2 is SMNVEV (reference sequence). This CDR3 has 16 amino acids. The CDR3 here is CASSSPRSSGRDTQYF. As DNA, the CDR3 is TGTGCCAGCAGTTCACCGCGTTCTAGCGGGAGGGATACGCAGTATTTT.

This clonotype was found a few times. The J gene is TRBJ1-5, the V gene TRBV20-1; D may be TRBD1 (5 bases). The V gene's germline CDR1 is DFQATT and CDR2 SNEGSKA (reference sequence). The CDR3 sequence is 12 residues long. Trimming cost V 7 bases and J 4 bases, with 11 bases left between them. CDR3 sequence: CSVGAWNQPQHF. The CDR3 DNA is TGCAGTGTCGGGGCTTGGAATCAGCCCCAGCATTTT.

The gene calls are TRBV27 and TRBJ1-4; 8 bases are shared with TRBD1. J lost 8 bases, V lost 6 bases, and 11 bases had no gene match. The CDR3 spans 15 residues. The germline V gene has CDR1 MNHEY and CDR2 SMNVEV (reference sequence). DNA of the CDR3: TGTGCCAGCAGAGGACAGGGCCTTATAGGAGAAAAACTGTTTTTT. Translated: CASRGQGLIGEKLFF.

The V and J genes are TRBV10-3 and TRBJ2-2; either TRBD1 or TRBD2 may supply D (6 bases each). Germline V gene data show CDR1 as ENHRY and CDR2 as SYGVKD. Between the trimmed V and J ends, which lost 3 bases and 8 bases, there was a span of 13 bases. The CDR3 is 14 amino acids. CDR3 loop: CAISEEGGAGELFF. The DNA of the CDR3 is TGTGCCATCAGTGAAGAGGGGGGCGCGGGGGAGCTGTTTTTT.

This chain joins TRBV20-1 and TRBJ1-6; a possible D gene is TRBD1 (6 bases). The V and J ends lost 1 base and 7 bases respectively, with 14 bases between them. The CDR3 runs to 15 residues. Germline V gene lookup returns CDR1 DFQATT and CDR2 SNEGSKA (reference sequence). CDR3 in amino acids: CSARGLGQRNSPLHF. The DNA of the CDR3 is TGCAGTGCTAGAGGACTCGGACAGAGAAATTCACCCCTCCACTTT.

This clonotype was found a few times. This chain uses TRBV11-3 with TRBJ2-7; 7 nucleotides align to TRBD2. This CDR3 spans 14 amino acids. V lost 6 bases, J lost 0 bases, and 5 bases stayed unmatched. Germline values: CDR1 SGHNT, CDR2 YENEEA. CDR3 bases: TGTGCCAGCAGTAAAGCGGGGCGCTCCTACGAGCAGTACGTC. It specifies CASSKAGRSYEQYV.

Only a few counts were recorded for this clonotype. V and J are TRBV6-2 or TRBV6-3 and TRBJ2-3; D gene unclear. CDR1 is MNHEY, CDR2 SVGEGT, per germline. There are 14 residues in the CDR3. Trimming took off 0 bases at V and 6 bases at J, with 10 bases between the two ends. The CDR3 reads CASSYSTLTDTQYF. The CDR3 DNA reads TGTGCCAGCAGTTACTCGACCCTAACCGATACGCAGTATTTT.

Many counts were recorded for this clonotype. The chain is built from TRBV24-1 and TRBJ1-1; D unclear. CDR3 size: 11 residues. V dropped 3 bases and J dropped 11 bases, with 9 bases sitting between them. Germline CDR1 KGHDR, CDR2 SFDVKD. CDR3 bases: TGTGCCACCAGTGATGGGGTTGGGGCTTTCTTT. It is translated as CATSDGVGAFF.